Reported below is one T cell receptor beta chain. Its antigen is not identified. Template switching added a universal primer site, and cDNA bore unique molecular identifiers. Using its own MiXCR run on the 5' RACE reads, TCRdb lists one record per CDR3 protein. The sample lists 1.5 million or so distinct CDR3 sequences, roughly a third seen once, with roughly 0.3% in the top ten. This entry comes from a study of identical twins. Broader study findings: Models underpredicted monozygotic twin sharing of out-of-frame TCR alpha. Out-of-frame alpha sequences common to twins were enriched for low generation probability. There is a chance that invariant MAIT and iNKT cells partially muddied zero-insertion analyses.

There are 17 residues in the CDR3. Trimming shortened V by 2 bases and J by 8 bases, and 22 bases separated the two germline ends. The germline V gene has CDR1 SGHTA and CDR2 FQGNSA. The chain uses TRBV7-2 and TRBJ2-1; D unresolved. This sequence originates from a newborn girl in good health. Source material: cord blood. CDR3 DNA sequence: TGTGCCAGCAGCTTAAGTTCAGCCACATCGATTCCCCATGAGCAGTTCTTC. Protein product: CASSLSSATSIPHEQFF.